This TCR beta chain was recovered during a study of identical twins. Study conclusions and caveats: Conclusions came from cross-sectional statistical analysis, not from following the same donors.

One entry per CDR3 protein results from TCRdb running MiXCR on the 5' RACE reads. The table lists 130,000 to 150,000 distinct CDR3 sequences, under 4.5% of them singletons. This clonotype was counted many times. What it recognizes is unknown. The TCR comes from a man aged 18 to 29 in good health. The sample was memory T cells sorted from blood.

In nucleotides, the CDR3 is TGTGCCAGCAGTTTCGAGCGTGGATCGACAGATACGCAGTATTTT. Translation gives CASSFERGSTDTQYF. The V gene is TRBV12-3 or TRBV12-4, the J gene TRBJ2-3, with no clear D. V was pared by 3 bases and J by 3 bases, with 13 bases between. This CDR3 is built from 15 residues.